This TCR beta chain was profiled in a study of T cell responses to AZD1222 COVID-19 vaccine. Sequencing was performed with immunoSEQ multiplex PCR; in TCRdb, only in-frame clones are kept and a portion is missing. The table shows around 150,000 clones, with about 90% occurring only once. The germline gives CDR1 SGHDN, CDR2 FVKESK. This CDR3 has 16 residues. Trimming took 1 base from V and 0 from J, leaving 12 bases between them. The chain uses TRBV14 and TRBJ1-1; D might be TRBD1 (5 bases). The receptor comes from an adult in good health. Sample: peripheral blood, taken on day 0 of AZD1222 vaccination. CDR3 sequence: CASSQGIGHLNTEAFF. DNA for the CDR3: TGTGCCAGCAGCCAAGGAATTGGACACTTGAACACTGAAGCTTTCTTT.